Below are 24 T cell receptor beta chains sequenced from a single sample in a study of PD-L1 blockade in urothelial cancer. TCRdb's copy holds only in-frame clones and misses some; the assay was immunoSEQ multiplex PCR. The sample comprises about 87,000 clones, roughly 90% of which are singletons, and around 0.94% rests with the top ten. Time point reported: pretreatment peripheral blood. The sequencing used PBMCs, collected around atezolizumab (anti-PD-L1) treatment. These receptors were taken from an elderly woman with urothelial cancer.

The sample holds a few counts of this clone. The chain carries TRBV5-6 and TRBJ1-2; 10 nucleotides agree with TRBD1. From germline, CDR1 is SGHDT and CDR2 YYEEEE. V dropped 4 bases and J dropped 3; count of bases not matched to a gene: 6. CDR3 size: 15 residues. CDR3 bases: TGTGCCAGCAGCCCACGACAGGGGGCGGACTATGGCTACACCTTC. This gives the protein CASSPRQGADYGYTF.

The genes are TRBV28 and TRBJ2-7; TRBD2 matches at 8 bases. The CDR3 length is 14 residues. The V gene end was trimmed by 7 bases and the J gene end by 3 bases; junction bases not matched to a gene: 8. CDR1 MDHEN and CDR2 SYDVKM come from the germline V gene. This chain's CDR3 is CASISSGGGYEQYF. Here the CDR3 DNA reads TGTGCCAGCATTTCCTCCGGGGGGGGCTACGAGCAGTACTTC.

Here the CDR3 reads CASTSGRSLAGANVLTF. The CDR3 nucleotides are TGTGCCAGCACCAGTGGGAGGTCCCTTGCTGGGGCCAACGTCCTGACTTTC. This chain links TRBV2 with TRBJ2-6, with D maybe TRBD2 (6 bases). Germline assignment: CDR1 SNHLY and CDR2 FYNNEI. The CDR3 extends over 17 amino acids. V was pared by 7 bases and J by 2 bases, with 18 bases between.

The chain has TRBV9 and TRBJ2-3; 7 bases line up with TRBD2. The germline V gene encodes CDR1 SGDLS and CDR2 YYNGEE. The CDR3 is 15 amino acids. J gave up 0 bases and V 3 bases, and 4 bases lay outside the gene matches. CDR3 nucleotides: TGTGCCAGCAGCGGATCGGGGGGAAGCACAGATACGCAGTATTTT. It is translated as CASSGSGGSTDTQYF. Looking up the rest from reference TRBV9 and TRBJ2-3 gives the full variable domain: DSGVTQTPKHLITATGQRVTLRCSPRSGDLSVYWYQQSLDQGLQFLIQYYNGEERAKGNILERFSAQQFPDLHSELNLSSLELGDSALYFCASSGSGGSTDTQYFGPGTRLTVL.

This clone was counted a few times. The V gene is TRBV5-1, the J gene TRBJ2-7; 10 nucleotides agree with TRBD1. CDR1 is SGHRS and CDR2 is YFSETQ in the germline V gene. This CDR3 contains 15 residues. With 5 bases clipped from V and 5 bases from J, the junction kept 10 bases outside the gene matches. This chain's CDR3 is CASSSPGQGTDEQYF. The CDR3 nucleotides are TGCGCCAGCAGTTCCCCGGGACAGGGGACGGACGAGCAGTACTTC.

The chain joins TRBV5-1 to TRBJ2-2, with D perhaps TRBD1 (5 bases). Between the trimmed V and J ends, which lost 0 bases and 4 bases, there was a span of 10 bases. CDR3 length: 15 amino acids. Germline CDR1 reads SGHRS; CDR2 reads YFSETQ. CDR3 sequence: CASSLAGQSTGELFF. DNA of the CDR3: TGCGCCAGCAGCTTGGCAGGGCAGAGCACCGGGGAGCTGTTTTTT.

This chain connects TRBV18 to TRBJ1-5, with 7 bases aligning to TRBD1. Trimming cost V 5 bases and J 0 bases; bases outside gene matches: 4. This CDR3 contains 15 residues. Per germline, CDR1 KGHSH and CDR2 LQKENI. Here the CDR3 DNA reads TGTGCCAGCTCAGGACGACAGGGTAGCAATCAGCCCCAGCATTTT. Protein: CASSGRQGSNQPQHF.

This chain joins TRBV5-1 and TRBJ2-4, with 16 bases lining up with TRBD2. With 0 bases clipped from V and 6 bases from J, the junction kept 6 bases outside the gene matches. The germline CDR1 and CDR2 sequences are SGHRS and YFSETQ. This CDR3 comprises 18 residues. Here the CDR3 reads CASSLGGTSGRDRNIQYF. For the CDR3, the DNA is TGCGCCAGCAGCTTGGGGGGGACTAGCGGGAGGGATCGAAACATTCAGTACTTC.

The rearrangement links TRBV11-3 to TRBJ2-1, with D hard to call. Germline V gene data show CDR1 as SGHNT and CDR2 as YENEEA. Trimming removed 1 base at V and 3 bases at J, with 7 bases between. The CDR3 covers 14 residues. The CDR3 sequence: CASSLGPVYNEQFF. The CDR3 region has the DNA TGTGCCAGCAGCTTAGGTCCTGTCTACAATGAGCAGTTCTTC.

This clone has just one count. The CDR3 sequence is CASSAGLAGGRGETQYF. The CDR3 DNA sequence: TGTGCCAGCAGCGCGGGACTAGCGGGAGGGAGAGGAGAGACCCAGTACTTC. V is TRBV7-2 and J is TRBJ2-5; TRBD2 aligns across 16 bases. The CDR3 is 17 residues long. The germline V gene has CDR1 SGHTA and CDR2 FQGNSA. V lost 5 bases to trimming and J lost 4 bases; unmatched junction nucleotides: 7.

The chain combines TRBV10-3 with TRBJ1-1, with 7 bases aligning to TRBD1. The CDR3 has 13 residues. The germline V gene encodes CDR1 ENHRY and CDR2 SYGVKD. The junction had 12 bases not matched to a gene; V was cut back by 5 bases and J by 12 bases. The CDR3 region is CAISSRDSEDTFF. DNA of the CDR3: TGTGCCATCAGTTCCCGGGACAGTGAAGATACTTTCTTT.

V is TRBV27 and J is TRBJ2-6; D gene ambiguous. The germline V gene encodes CDR1 MNHEY and CDR2 SMNVEV (reference sequence). The V end lost 6 bases, the J end lost 2 bases, and 5 bases lay between the germline ends. This CDR3 is built from 13 residues. CDR3 bases: TGTGCCAGCAGCCTAACTGGGGCCAACGTCCTGACTTTC. This encodes CASSLTGANVLTF.

The rearrangement uses TRBV19 and TRBJ2-5, with 8 bases that match TRBD1. Per the germline V gene, CDR1 is LNHDA and CDR2 is SQIVND (reference sequence). The CDR3 is 15 residues long. Unmatched junction bases numbered 7, after V lost 3 bases and J lost 4 bases. Here the CDR3 DNA reads TGTGCCAGTAGTATGTCCAGGGGGCATGGAGAGACCCAGTACTTC. It yields the protein CASSMSRGHGETQYF.

The rearrangement uses TRBV5-6 and TRBJ1-4; D uncertain. The CDR3 is made up of 14 amino acids. In germline, CDR1 is SGHDT, CDR2 YYEEEE. V gave up 1 base and J gave up 4 bases, with 8 bases separating them. The CDR3 DNA is TGTGCCAGCAGCTTGAAAGCGGGTAATGAAAAACTGTTTTTT. It is translated as CASSLKAGNEKLFF.

This chain joins TRBV19 and TRBJ2-1; possible D gene TRBD1, 6 bases. CDR3 length: 16 amino acids. Germline V gene data show CDR1 as LNHDA and CDR2 as SQIVND (reference sequence). Trimming shortened V by 1 base and J by 1 base, and 11 bases separated the two germline ends. In DNA, the CDR3 is TGTGCCAGTAGTATAGCACAGGGTGGATCCTACAATGAGCAGTTCTTC. As protein: CASSIAQGGSYNEQFF.

The chain employs TRBV7-2 and TRBJ1-3, with 7 positions matching TRBD1. The CDR3 is 15 residues long. V trimming: 5 bases; J trimming: 4 bases; junction bases outside the gene matches: 8. CDR1 and CDR2 from the germline V gene are SGHTA and FQGNSA. This CDR3 is CASSPGGGQGNTIYF. The CDR3 DNA is TGTGCCAGCAGCCCCGGGGGGGGACAGGGAAACACCATATATTTT.

The genes are TRBV9 and TRBJ2-6, with 8 bases fitting TRBD1. Germline loops: CDR1 SGDLS, CDR2 YYNGEE. The CDR3 is made up of 17 amino acids. Trimming removed 2 bases from V and 1 base from J; junction bases left unmatched: 5. CDR3 residues: CASSVDRGPSGANVLTF. CDR3 nucleotides: TGTGCCAGCAGCGTTGACAGGGGCCCGTCTGGGGCCAACGTCCTGACTTTC. Variable domain in full (rest from reference TRBV9 and TRBJ2-6): DSGVTQTPKHLITATGQRVTLRCSPRSGDLSVYWYQQSLDQGLQFLIQYYNGEERAKGNILERFSAQQFPDLHSELNLSSLELGDSALYFCASSVDRGPSGANVLTFGAGSRLTVL.

The chain combines TRBV9 with TRBJ1-4; tentatively, D is TRBD1 (6 bases). V was pared by 0 bases and J by 4 bases, with 10 bases between. The CDR3 has 15 residues. Germline values: CDR1 SGDLS, CDR2 YYNGEE. CDR3 sequence: CASSVAGQNNEKLFF. In nucleotides, the CDR3 is TGTGCCAGCAGCGTAGCTGGACAGAATAATGAAAAACTGTTTTTT.

The rearrangement joins TRBV19 to TRBJ1-2; D not resolved. CDR3 length: 17 amino acids. Trimming cost V 4 bases and J 4 bases, with 22 bases left between them. Germline CDR1 reads LNHDA; CDR2 reads SQIVND (reference sequence). CDR3 region: CASSTSLTRGEGYGYTF. CDR3 sequence (DNA): TGTGCCAGTAGTACCAGCCTGACCCGGGGAGAGGGCTATGGCTACACCTTC. The full variable domain, in which reference TRBV19 and TRBJ1-2 provide the parts outside the CDR3, is DGGITQSPKYLFRKEGQNVTLSCEQNLNHDAMYWYRQDPGQGLRLIYYSQIVNDFQKGDIAEGYSVSREKKESFPLTVTSAQKNPTAFYLCASSTSLTRGEGYGYTFGSGTRLTVV.

The CDR3 bases are TGTGCCAGCAGCTTCCGGGACAGGGGATCTGAAGCTTTCTTT. Protein: CASSFRDRGSEAFF. The V and J genes are TRBV6-5 and TRBJ1-1, with 10 nucleotides matching TRBD1. Germline V gene sequence: CDR1 MNHEY, CDR2 SVGAGI. Trimming took 6 bases from V and 6 from J; bases not matched to a gene: 7. The CDR3 has 14 amino acids.

The chain is built from TRBV4-1 and TRBJ1-4, with a weak D call TRBD1 (6 bases). V dropped 3 bases and J dropped 7 bases, with 15 bases sitting between them. The CDR3 is made up of 15 amino acids. Germline V CDR1 and CDR2: MGHRA, YSYEKL. The CDR3 is CASSQGAGGSEKLFF. In DNA, the CDR3 is TGCGCCAGCAGCCAGGGGGCGGGGGGAAGTGAAAAACTGTTTTTT.

The J gene is TRBJ1-2, the V gene TRBV5-1, with D perhaps matching TRBD1 (6 bases). The V end lost 4 bases, the J end lost 1 base, and 11 bases lay between the germline ends. The length of the CDR3 is 14 residues. The germline V gene encodes CDR1 SGHRS and CDR2 YFSETQ. CDR3 region: CASSPGTHNYGYTF. The DNA for the CDR3 is TGCGCCAGCAGCCCCGGGACACATAACTATGGCTACACCTTC.

The chain links TRBV25-1 to TRBJ1-1, with D unclear. The CDR3 has 14 residues. V lost 9 bases and J lost 5, with 19 bases in between. The germline gives CDR1 MGHDK, CDR2 SYGVNS. This CDR3 is CASHSVSSGTEAFF. The CDR3 DNA reads TGTGCCAGTCACAGTGTATCTTCGGGAACTGAAGCTTTCTTT.

The rearrangement links TRBV7-2 to TRBJ1-1; D ambiguous. The CDR3 consists of 15 residues. V shed 0 bases and J shed 4 bases, with 12 bases lying between them. Germline V CDR1 and CDR2: SGHTA, FQGNSA. CDR3 bases: TGTGCCAGCAGCTTAGCAGCGGACTTGGCCACTGAAGCTTTCTTT. Translation: CASSLAADLATEAFF.